This T cell receptor beta chain was obtained from a study of blood T cell repertoires in COVID-19 (dated by TCRdb to about 2020). Regarding the research as a whole: Collaborator samples came from the United States, Italy and Spain and covered acute and convalescent phases of COVID-19. The prospective study material was composed of cDNA or gDNA derived from T cells, B-cell-depleted T cells, or PBMCs. The dataset comprised deeply sampled blood TCRbeta repertoires from subjects exposed to, actively infected with, or recovered from COVID-19. A freely available public database, intended as a resource for researchers studying the immune response to SARS-CoV-2, is where the repertoires were released. Samples came from the ongoing ImmuneRACE study (first 160 participants) plus 1,254 subjects from 6 global collaborators. Nearly every sample came with metadata listing a de-identified subject ID, COVID-19 status, age in years and sex. HLA class I and class II types, where available, came from metadata supplied by the sample provider rather than from assay-based typing. Broad study findings and their caveats: The quantity of clinical and demographic metadata differed by source and by participant and was supplied without curation.

The immunoSEQ Assay, a bias-controlled multiplex PCR, was used to amplify TCRbeta CDR3 regions from genomic DNA. As for the original processing: Within the assay, amplification of reference gene primers was used to estimate how many nucleated cells each sample contained. Sequence reads were collapsed and filtered to measure the absolute abundance of every unique TCRbeta CDR3 rearrangement. For each sample, productive Simpson clonality was calculated as the square root of Simpson's diversity index over productive rearrangements. The immuneACCESS repertoire file appears here via TCRdb, limited to in-frame rearrangements. These files lack a portion of the clones; in checked studies, under half of the deficit traces to unresolved V genes, and the cause of the others is not known. V and J calls plus clone size are reproduced from that table; the DNA served to infer D and trimming. This sample is represented by 130,000 to 150,000 clones; about 85% of them were singletons. The ten top clones hold less than 3.5% of the sample.

Whole blood was collected in K2EDTA tubes by collaborating institutions according to the institutions' own protocols. For TCRbeta analysis, collaborators shipped samples as frozen whole blood, isolated PBMCs, or DNA extracted from either of those sample types. The germline V gene specifies KGHDR as CDR1 and SFDVKD as CDR2. V gives up 3 bases and J gives up 4 bases, and the segment between their germline ends measures 13 bases. Its CDR3 holds 15 amino acids, cysteine through phenylalanine. Of the read, only the CDR3 DNA is kept; its 45 bases are in frame from base 1. As concerns this clone: There is no known antigen for this receptor. No much larger clone is present one base from it, and per-base qualities are unavailable.

In this chain, TRBV24-1 is recombined with TRBJ2-3; perhaps TRBD1 is the D gene, with 6 bases matching. The sequence derives from a human donor with acute or convalescent COVID-19. The donor label of this sample is uncertain. Sequencing used peripheral blood. Here the CDR3 is given as CATSDRRGGADTQYF. The DNA is as follows: TGTGCCACCAGTGATCGCAGGGGTGGGGCAGATACGCAGTATTTT.